Here is one TCR beta chain with its context. V trimming: 3 bases; J trimming: 3 bases; junction bases outside the gene matches: 4. CDR3 size: 15 residues. Germline lookup yields CDR1 KGHSH and CDR2 LQKENI. The table came from immunoSEQ multiplex PCR; TCRdb's copy has only in-frame clones and leaves some out. The data hold approximately 70,000 clones, with roughly 91% observed a single time. The sample comes from a study of technical replicates of blood from several donors. The chain carries TRBV18 and TRBJ1-1, with 10 bases lining up with TRBD1. This clonotype was sampled from a human donor in good health. Some clones in this sample may be carry-over from other donors' samples. The specimen was T cells isolated from PBMCs. The CDR3, as DNA: TGTGCCAGCTCACCCCCGGGACAGGGGCACACTGAAGCTTTCTTT. It encodes CASSPPGQGHTEAFF. Using reference TRBV18 and TRBJ1-1 for the parts outside the CDR3, the full variable domain is NAGVMQNPRHLVRRRGQEARLRCSPMKGHSHVYWYRQLPEEGLKFMVYLQKENIIDESGMPKERFSAEFPKEGPSILRIQQVVRGDSAAYFCASSPPGQGHTEAFFGQGTRLTVV.